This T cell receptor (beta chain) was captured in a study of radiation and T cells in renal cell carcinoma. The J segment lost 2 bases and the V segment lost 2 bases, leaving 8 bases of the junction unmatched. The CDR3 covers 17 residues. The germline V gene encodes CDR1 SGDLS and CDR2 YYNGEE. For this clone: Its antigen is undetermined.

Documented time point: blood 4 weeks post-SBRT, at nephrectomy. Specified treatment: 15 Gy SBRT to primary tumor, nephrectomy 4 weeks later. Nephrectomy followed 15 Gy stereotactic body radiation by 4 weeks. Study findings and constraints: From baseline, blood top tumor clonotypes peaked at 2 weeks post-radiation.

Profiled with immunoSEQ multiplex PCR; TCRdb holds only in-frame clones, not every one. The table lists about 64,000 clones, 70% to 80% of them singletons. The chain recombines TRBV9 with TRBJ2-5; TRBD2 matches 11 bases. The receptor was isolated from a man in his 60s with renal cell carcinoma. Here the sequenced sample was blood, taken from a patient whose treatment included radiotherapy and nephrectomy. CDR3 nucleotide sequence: TGTGCCAGCAGCGTTTCTCCTAGCGGGGGGACTCAAGAGACCCAGTACTTC. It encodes CASSVSPSGGTQETQYF.